Each of the 29 T cell receptor beta chains below was sequenced from the same sample in a study of CD8 T cells in Susac syndrome. It was with random hexamers that about 0.45 to 1 ug RNA was reverse transcribed. TCRdb fed the immunoSEQ multiplex PCR reads into MiXCR, producing one record per CDR3 protein. The sample has fewer than 300,000 distinct CDR3 sequences; around 83% are singletons. Source material: CD8+ T cells from PBMCs. These receptors were taken from a human donor with multiple sclerosis.

The chain carries TRBV6-6 and TRBJ2-2; D remains unclear. From germline, CDR1 is MNHNY and CDR2 SVGAGI (reference sequence). The V and J ends lost 6 bases and 6 bases respectively, with 11 bases between them. The CDR3 runs to 13 residues. The CDR3 region is CASSFYLAGELFF. The DNA for the CDR3 is TGTGCCAGCAGCTTCTATCTGGCCGGGGAGCTGTTTTTT.

This chain joins TRBV27 and TRBJ2-1; a weak D match, TRBD1 (5 bases). Germline CDR1 and CDR2: MNHEY and SMNVEV (reference sequence). The CDR3 has 15 amino acids. V shed 5 bases and J shed 8 bases, with 19 bases lying between them. CDR3 DNA: TGTGCCAGCAGTCGATCAGGGTACGGTTTCGATGAGCAGTTCTTC. Its translation is CASSRSGYGFDEQFF.

V gene TRBV3-1 combines with J gene TRBJ1-4; D might be TRBD1 (6 bases). CDR3 size: 17 residues. Germline CDR1 reads LGHDT; CDR2 reads YNNKEL (reference sequence). With 4 bases removed from V and 0 bases from J, the gap between germline ends came to 15 bases. CDR3 in DNA: TGTGCCAGCAGCCTTTCAGGGACATTTGCAACTAATGAAAAACTGTTTTTT. This translates into CASSLSGTFATNEKLFF.

J is TRBJ2-7 and V is TRBV4-1, with D maybe TRBD1 (6 bases). This CDR3 is built from 16 residues. V lost 5 bases, J lost 3 bases, and 20 bases lay in between. Per germline, CDR1 MGHRA and CDR2 YSYEKL. In DNA form, the CDR3 reads TGCGCCAGCAGCTCCTTCGGACAGTCGTACCTCTACGAGCAGTACTTC. Translated: CASSSFGQSYLYEQYF.

The V gene is TRBV29-1, the J gene TRBJ1-1; 7 bases are shared with TRBD1. The CDR3 contains 12 residues. Looked up from germline, CDR1 is SQVTM and CDR2 is ANQGSEA. Unmatched junction bases numbered 11, after V lost 8 bases and J lost 8 bases. The CDR3 is CSSGTDPVEAFF. The CDR3 bases are TGCAGCTCTGGGACAGATCCTGTCGAAGCTTTCTTT. The full variable domain, in which reference TRBV29-1 and TRBJ1-1 provide the parts outside the CDR3, is SAVISQKPSRDICQRGTSLTIQCQVDSQVTMMFWYRQQPGQSLTLIATANQGSEATYESGFVIDKFPISRPNLTFSTLTVSNMSPEDSSIYLCSSGTDPVEAFFGQGTRLTVV.

The chain uses TRBV7-2 and TRBJ1-3; D uncertain. The germline gives CDR1 SGHTA, CDR2 FQGNSA. The CDR3 sequence is 15 residues long. V was shortened by 4 bases and J by 0 bases, with 10 bases between the two germline ends. DNA of the CDR3: TGTGCCAGCAGCTCCCTCGCGGCCTCTGGAAACACCATATATTTT. Translation gives CASSSLAASGNTIYF.

V usage is TRBV7-9 and J usage is TRBJ1-3; tentatively, D is TRBD1 (5 bases). Germline assignment: CDR1 SEHNR and CDR2 FQNEAQ (reference sequence). The CDR3 runs to 15 residues. V lost 5 bases, J lost 1 base, and 12 bases lay in between. This CDR3 is CASSPAGGSGNTIYF. The CDR3 nucleotides are TGTGCCAGCAGCCCCGCGGGGGGGTCTGGAAACACCATATATTTT.

This clonotype has only a few counts. The chain carries TRBV19 and TRBJ1-1; 7 nucleotides match TRBD1. From germline, CDR1 is LNHDA and CDR2 SQIVND (reference sequence). V was pared by 3 bases and J by 3 bases, with 4 bases of the junction left unmatched. This CDR3 is built from 14 residues. The CDR3 reads CASSIRDRDTEAFF. Written as DNA, the CDR3 is TGTGCCAGTAGTATTCGAGACAGGGACACTGAAGCTTTCTTT. Together with reference TRBV19 and TRBJ1-1, the CDR3 gives the full variable domain: DGGITQSPKYLFRKEGQNVTLSCEQNLNHDAMYWYRQDPGQGLRLIYYSQIVNDFQKGDIAEGYSVSREKKESFPLTVTSAQKNPTAFYLCASSIRDRDTEAFFGQGTRLTVV.

This clonotype appeared a single time. The CDR3 bases are TGTGCCAGCAGTGAATATCCCGCGGCTAGAGGGGATGAGCAGTTCTTC. As protein: CASSEYPAARGDEQFF. The chain links TRBV25-1 to TRBJ2-1, with D perhaps matching TRBD1 or TRBD2 (5 bases each). V was cut by 0 bases and J by 8 bases, with 17 bases left in between. This CDR3 region has 16 residues. The germline CDR1 and CDR2 sequences are MGHDK and SYGVNS.

This clonotype was detected once. The CDR3 nucleotides are TGTGCCAGCAGCGTTCCTAGCGGGAGGGCCCACAATGAGCAGTTCTTC. Amino acid sequence: CASSVPSGRAHNEQFF. J is TRBJ2-1 and V is TRBV9, with 12 positions matching TRBD2. Per the germline V gene, CDR1 is SGDLS and CDR2 is YYNGEE. This CDR3 has 16 amino acids. V shed 2 bases, J shed 5 bases, and the junction held 5 bases outside the gene matches.

The chain joins TRBV5-1 to TRBJ1-1; 10 bases are a match to TRBD1. Trimming cost V 0 bases and J 1 base; bases outside gene matches: 0. Germline assignment: CDR1 SGHRS and CDR2 YFSETQ. The CDR3 loop spans 15 amino acids. CDR3 in DNA: TGCGCCAGCAGCTTGGGACAGGGGGCGAACACTGAAGCTTTCTTT. Its protein is CASSLGQGANTEAFF.

The rearrangement links TRBV27 to TRBJ2-7; TRBD2 matches 7 bases. The CDR3 runs to 14 residues. CDR1 is MNHEY, CDR2 SMNVEV, per germline (reference sequence). Germline trimming cut 3 bases from V and 3 bases from J; bases unmatched to any gene: 5. Here the CDR3 reads CASSFSRTSYEQYF. The CDR3, as DNA: TGTGCCAGCAGTTTTTCTAGGACTAGCTACGAGCAGTACTTC.

CDR3 DNA sequence: TGTGCCAGCAGGCCCCGGAGTAGGAATGAGCAGTTCTTC. As protein: CASRPRSRNEQFF. The chain is built from TRBV7-2 and TRBJ2-1; D is undetermined. With 6 bases removed from V and 7 bases from J, the gap between germline ends came to 13 bases. This CDR3 comprises 13 residues. The germline V gene encodes CDR1 SGHTA and CDR2 FQGNSA.

The chain links TRBV25-1 to TRBJ2-7, with 7 bases matching TRBD1. The germline gives CDR1 MGHDK, CDR2 SYGVNS. V was clipped by 3 bases and J by 6 bases; unmatched bases: 14. CDR3 size: 16 residues. CDR3 bases: TGTGCCAGCAGTGATAGGTGGGACAGTAAAAATCTCGAGCAGTACTTC. Encoded protein: CASSDRWDSKNLEQYF.

The chain recombines TRBV9 with TRBJ2-7, with no clear D. The CDR3 has 13 residues. Per germline, CDR1 SGDLS and CDR2 YYNGEE. V gave up 4 bases and J gave up 3 bases, with 11 bases separating them. CDR3 residues: CASSSSPNYEQYF. CDR3 DNA sequence: TGTGCCAGCAGCTCAAGCCCTAACTACGAGCAGTACTTC. The full variable domain, rest sourced from reference TRBV9 and TRBJ2-7, is DSGVTQTPKHLITATGQRVTLRCSPRSGDLSVYWYQQSLDQGLQFLIQYYNGEERAKGNILERFSAQQFPDLHSELNLSSLELGDSALYFCASSSSPNYEQYFGPGTRLTVT.

V is TRBV6-1 and J is TRBJ2-1, with D possibly matching TRBD2 (6 bases). CDR3 length equals 15 residues. Trimming shortened V by 0 bases and J by 4 bases, and 10 bases separated the two germline ends. Germline V lookup: CDR1 MNHNS, CDR2 SASEGT. The CDR3 nucleotides are TGTGCCAGCAGTGAAGCGGGGGGACGGTACAATGAGCAGTTCTTC. This codes for CASSEAGGRYNEQFF.

The V and J genes are TRBV5-5 and TRBJ1-2, with TRBD1 matching over 8 bases. This CDR3 comprises 19 residues. Germline V gene data show CDR1 as SGHKS and CDR2 as YYEKEE (reference sequence). J gave up 0 bases and V 4 bases, and 17 bases lay outside the gene matches. CDR3 sequence: CASSASIYGQGRANYGYTF. The CDR3, as DNA: TGTGCCAGCAGCGCATCCATTTACGGACAGGGTAGAGCTAACTATGGCTACACCTTC. Combining the CDR3 with reference TRBV5-5 and TRBJ1-2 gives the whole variable domain DAGVTQSPTHLIKTRGQQVTLRCSPISGHKSVSWYQQVLGQGPQFIFQYYEKEERGRGNFPDRFSARQFPNYSSELNVNALLLGDSALYLCASSASIYGQGRANYGYTFGSGTRLTVV.

CDR3 in DNA: TGTGCCAGCAGCGTAGGCGGGAGTCGAAACGGGGAGCTGTTTTTT. This translates into CASSVGGSRNGELFF. The chain links TRBV9 to TRBJ2-2; 7 bases match TRBD2. J was trimmed by 7 bases and V by 0 bases; bases with no gene match: 6. The germline gives CDR1 SGDLS, CDR2 YYNGEE. This CDR3 comprises 15 residues.

A single count supports this clonotype. The chain joins TRBV6-5 to TRBJ2-5, with 8 bases identical to TRBD1. The CDR3 covers 14 residues. After removal of 6 bases from V and 5 bases from J, the junction contained 8 bases not matched to a gene. CDR1 and CDR2 from the germline V gene are MNHEY and SVGAGI. DNA of the CDR3: TGTGCCAGCAGCCCGGACAGGGCTTGGGAGACCCAGTACTTC. Amino acid sequence: CASSPDRAWETQYF.

V gene TRBV11-2 combines with J gene TRBJ2-1; TRBD2 matches at 10 bases. Germline loops: CDR1 SGHAT, CDR2 FQNNGV. The CDR3 length is 15 residues. After removal of 3 bases from V and 8 bases from J, the junction contained 7 bases not matched to a gene. This CDR3 reads CASSFPAGGPDEQFF. CDR3 in DNA: TGTGCCAGCAGCTTCCCAGCGGGAGGGCCTGATGAGCAGTTCTTC.

V and J are TRBV6-1 and TRBJ1-2, with TRBD1 identical over 8 bases. This CDR3 has 14 amino acids. V shed 7 bases and J 8 bases; nucleotides not matched to a gene: 12. Germline CDR1 reads MNHNS; CDR2 reads SASEGT. CDR3 nucleotides: TGTGCCAGCATCCCAGGGGGCTACTTTAGCGGCTACACCTTC. Translation: CASIPGGYFSGYTF.

This clonotype was observed a few times. The junction departs from the called germline gene at one end, perhaps through a read error. The chain links TRBV30 to TRBJ2-1, with 7 bases matching TRBD1. The CDR3 covers 12 residues. Germline V CDR1 and CDR2: GTSNPN, SVGIG (reference sequence). The CDR3 protein is CACPGVGDRGLF. The CDR3 nucleotides read TGTGCCTGCCCCGGGGTGGGGGACAGAGGACTCTTC.

The chain recombines TRBV4-2 with TRBJ2-3, with TRBD2 matching 9 bases. This CDR3 has 18 residues. V dropped 4 bases and J dropped 6; count of bases not matched to a gene: 17. Germline V lookup: CDR1 LGHNA, CDR2 YNFKEQ. The CDR3 nucleotides are TGTGCCAGCAGCCTCCCAGACGAGCGGGAGGTCCGGGCCGATACGCAGTATTTT. Protein product: CASSLPDEREVRADTQYF.

This clonotype has a handful of counts. The J gene is TRBJ2-1, the V gene TRBV9, with D perhaps TRBD2 (5 bases). The CDR3 covers 14 residues. V shed 3 bases and J shed 1 base, with 8 bases lying between them. CDR1 and CDR2 (germline): SGDLS, YYNGEE. As DNA, the CDR3 is TGTGCCAGCAGCGCGGACTCTTCCTACAATGAGCAGTTCTTC. Translation: CASSADSSYNEQFF.

Notes on this clonotype: This CDR3 is missing its conserved last phenylalanine or tryptophan, likely due to a read error. This chain links TRBV24-1 with TRBJ2-7, with 7 bases that match TRBD1. Trimming took 4 bases from V and 2 from J; bases not matched to a gene: 1. Germline V gene data show CDR1 as KGHDR and CDR2 as SFDVKD. The CDR3 consists of 13 residues. In nucleotides, the CDR3 is TGTGCCACCAGTGAGGGGACAGCCTACGAGCAGTACTAC. Encoded protein: CATSEGTAYEQYY.

This chain connects TRBV30 to TRBJ2-1; tentatively, D is TRBD2 (6 bases). Germline assignment: CDR1 GTSNPN and CDR2 SVGIG (reference sequence). Trimming stripped 7 bases from V and 10 bases from J, with 17 bases between. There are 12 residues in the CDR3. The CDR3 bases are TGTGCCTCGGGACTTGCCGGCGTGGAGCAGTTCTTC. Residues: CASGLAGVEQFF.

The chain joins TRBV7-9 to TRBJ1-2; D might be TRBD1 (5 bases). V was trimmed by 2 bases and J by 3 bases, leaving 25 bases between them. There are 19 residues in the CDR3. Looked up from germline, CDR1 is SEHNR and CDR2 is FQNEAQ (reference sequence). Here the CDR3 reads CASSLSTSAAGGGDYGYTF. CDR3 DNA sequence: TGTGCCAGCAGCTTAAGTACCTCGGCCGCGGGGGGAGGTGACTATGGCTACACCTTC.

This chain links TRBV11-2 with TRBJ2-2; the D gene is possibly TRBD2 (6 bases). The germline V and J ends were trimmed by 5 bases and 6 bases, with 19 bases remaining between them. The CDR3 has 16 residues. Germline assignment: CDR1 SGHAT and CDR2 FQNNGV. The CDR3 protein is CASSIATGVGSGELFF. The CDR3 nucleotides are TGTGCCAGCAGCATCGCTACGGGAGTGGGGTCCGGGGAGCTGTTTTTT.

This clonotype was counted a few times. The V call is TRBV6-1, the J call TRBJ2-2; TRBD2 might be the D (5 bases). The CDR3 is 14 residues long. CDR1 and CDR2 (germline): MNHNS, SASEGT. Trimming removed 5 bases from V and 3 bases from J, with 10 bases in between. CDR3 DNA sequence: TGTGCCAGCAGTTTGAAGCGGTACACCGGGGAGCTGTTTTTT. Translation gives CASSLKRYTGELFF.